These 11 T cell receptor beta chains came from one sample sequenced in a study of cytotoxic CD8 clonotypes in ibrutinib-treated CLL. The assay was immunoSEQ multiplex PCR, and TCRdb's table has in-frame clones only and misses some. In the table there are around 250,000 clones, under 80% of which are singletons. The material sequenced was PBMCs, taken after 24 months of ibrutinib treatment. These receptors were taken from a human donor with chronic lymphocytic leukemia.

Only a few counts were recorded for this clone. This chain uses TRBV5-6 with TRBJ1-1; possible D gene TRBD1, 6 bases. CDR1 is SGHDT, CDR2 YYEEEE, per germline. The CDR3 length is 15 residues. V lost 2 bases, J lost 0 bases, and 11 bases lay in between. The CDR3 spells CASSFRGHLNTEAFF. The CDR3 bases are TGTGCCAGCAGCTTTCGGGGACACTTGAACACTGAAGCTTTCTTT.

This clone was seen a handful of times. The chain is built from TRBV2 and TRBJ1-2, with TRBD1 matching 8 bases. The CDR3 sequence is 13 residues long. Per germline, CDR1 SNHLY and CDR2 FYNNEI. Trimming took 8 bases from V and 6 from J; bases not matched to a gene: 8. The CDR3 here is CASSRTGSDGYTF. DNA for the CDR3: TGTGCCAGCTCTAGGACAGGGTCGGATGGCTACACCTTC.

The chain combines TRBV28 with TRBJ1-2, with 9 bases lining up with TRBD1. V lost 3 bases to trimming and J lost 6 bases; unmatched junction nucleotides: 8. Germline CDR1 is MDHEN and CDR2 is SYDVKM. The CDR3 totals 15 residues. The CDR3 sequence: CASSFLKTGGNGYTF. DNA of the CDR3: TGTGCCAGCAGTTTCCTGAAGACAGGGGGGAATGGCTACACCTTC.

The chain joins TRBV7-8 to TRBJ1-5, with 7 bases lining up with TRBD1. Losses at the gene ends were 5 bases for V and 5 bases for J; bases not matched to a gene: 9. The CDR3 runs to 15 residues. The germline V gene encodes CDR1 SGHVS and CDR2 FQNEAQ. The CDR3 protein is CASSLSPTGHQPQHF. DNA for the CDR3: TGTGCCAGCAGCCTTAGCCCGACAGGGCATCAGCCCCAGCATTTT. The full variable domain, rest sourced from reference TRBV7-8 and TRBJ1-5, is GAGVSQSPRYKVAKRGQDVALRCDPISGHVSLFWYQQALGQGPEFLTYFQNEAQLDKSGLPSDRFFAERPEGSVSTLKIQRTQQEDSAVYLCASSLSPTGHQPQHFGDGTRLSIL.

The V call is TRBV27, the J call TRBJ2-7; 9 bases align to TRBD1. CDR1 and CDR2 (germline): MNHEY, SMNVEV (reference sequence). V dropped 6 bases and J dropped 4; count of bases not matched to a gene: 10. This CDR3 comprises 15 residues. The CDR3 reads CASRPGDRDIYEQYF. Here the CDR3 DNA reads TGTGCCAGCAGGCCAGGGGACAGGGACATATACGAGCAGTACTTC.

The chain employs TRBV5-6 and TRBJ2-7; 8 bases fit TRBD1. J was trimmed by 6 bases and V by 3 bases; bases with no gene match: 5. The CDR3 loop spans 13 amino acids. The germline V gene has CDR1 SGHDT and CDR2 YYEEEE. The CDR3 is CASSSTGVGEQYF. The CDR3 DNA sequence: TGTGCCAGCAGCTCGACAGGGGTGGGCGAGCAGTACTTC.

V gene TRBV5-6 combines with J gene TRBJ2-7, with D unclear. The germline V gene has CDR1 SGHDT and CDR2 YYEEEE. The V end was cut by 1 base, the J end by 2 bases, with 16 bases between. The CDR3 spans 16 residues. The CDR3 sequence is CASSLNIQLFTYEQYF. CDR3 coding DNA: TGTGCCAGCAGCTTGAATATACAGCTATTTACCTACGAGCAGTACTTC.

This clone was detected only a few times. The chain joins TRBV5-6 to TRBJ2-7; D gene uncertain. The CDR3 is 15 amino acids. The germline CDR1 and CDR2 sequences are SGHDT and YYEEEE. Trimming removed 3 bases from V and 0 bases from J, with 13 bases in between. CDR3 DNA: TGTGCCAGCAGCTCCTCTTCCAGGAGCTCCTACGAGCAGTACTTC. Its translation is CASSSSSRSSYEQYF.

The CDR3 sequence is CASRIGTLAKNIQYF. In DNA, the CDR3 is TGCGCCAGCAGAATAGGGACTCTAGCCAAAAACATTCAGTACTTC. V usage is TRBV23-1 and J usage is TRBJ2-4; D might be TRBD2 (6 bases). TRBV23-1 is filed as an ORF, its function uncertain. The CDR3 extends over 15 amino acids. V dropped 6 bases and J dropped 0 bases, with 12 bases sitting between them.

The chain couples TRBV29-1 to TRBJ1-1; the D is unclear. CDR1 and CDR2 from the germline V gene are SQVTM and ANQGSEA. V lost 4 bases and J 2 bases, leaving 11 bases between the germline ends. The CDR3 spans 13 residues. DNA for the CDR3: TGCAGCGTTGTAAAGGAATATAACACTGAAGCTTTCTTT. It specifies CSVVKEYNTEAFF.

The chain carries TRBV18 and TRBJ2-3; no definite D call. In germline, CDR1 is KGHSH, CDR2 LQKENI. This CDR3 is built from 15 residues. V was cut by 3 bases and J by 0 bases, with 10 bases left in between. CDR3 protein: CASSPEISSTDTQYF. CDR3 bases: TGTGCCAGCTCACCTGAGATCTCTAGCACAGATACGCAGTATTTT.